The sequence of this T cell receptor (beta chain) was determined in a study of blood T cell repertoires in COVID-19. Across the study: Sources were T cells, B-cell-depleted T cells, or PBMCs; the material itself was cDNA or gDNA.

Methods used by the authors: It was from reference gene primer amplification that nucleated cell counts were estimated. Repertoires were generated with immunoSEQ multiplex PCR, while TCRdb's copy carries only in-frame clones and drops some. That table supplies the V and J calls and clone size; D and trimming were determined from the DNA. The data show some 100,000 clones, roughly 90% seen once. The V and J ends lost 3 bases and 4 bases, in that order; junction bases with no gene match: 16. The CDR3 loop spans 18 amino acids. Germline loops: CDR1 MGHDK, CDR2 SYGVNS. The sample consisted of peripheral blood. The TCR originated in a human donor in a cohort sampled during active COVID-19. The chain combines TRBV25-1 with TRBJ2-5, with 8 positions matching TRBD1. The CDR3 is CASSDPIGDRGKIETQYF. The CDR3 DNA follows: TGTGCCAGCAGTGATCCTATAGGTGACAGGGGAAAAATAGAGACCCAGTACTTC.